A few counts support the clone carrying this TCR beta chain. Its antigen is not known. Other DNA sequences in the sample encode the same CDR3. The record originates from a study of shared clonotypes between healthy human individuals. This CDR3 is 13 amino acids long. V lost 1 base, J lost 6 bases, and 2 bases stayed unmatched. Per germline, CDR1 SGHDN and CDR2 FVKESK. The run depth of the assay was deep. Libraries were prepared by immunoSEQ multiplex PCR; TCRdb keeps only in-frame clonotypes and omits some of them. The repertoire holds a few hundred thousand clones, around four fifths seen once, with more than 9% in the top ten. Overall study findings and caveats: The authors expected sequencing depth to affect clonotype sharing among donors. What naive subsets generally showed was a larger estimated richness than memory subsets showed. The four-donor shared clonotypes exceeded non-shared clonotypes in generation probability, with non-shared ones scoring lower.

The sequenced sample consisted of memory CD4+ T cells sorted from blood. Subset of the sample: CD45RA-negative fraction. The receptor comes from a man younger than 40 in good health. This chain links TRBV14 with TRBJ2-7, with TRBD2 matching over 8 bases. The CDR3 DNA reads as TGTGCCAGCAGCCAAGGGGCGGGAGGCGAGCAGTACTTC. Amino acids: CASSQGAGGEQYF.